The present entry profiles one TCR beta chain with its context. A library prepared for alpha chains yielded this beta chain as an off-target read; its size is of little meaning. The sample's time point: sample taken at primary tumor resection. Whole RNA came from tumor, nontumor lung or frozen PBMC and was sequenced without being sorted. From germline, CDR1 is DFQATT and CDR2 SNEGSKA (reference sequence). This CDR3 contains 15 residues. Every TCR cDNA molecule bore its own unique molecular identifier. Each CDR3 protein gets one entry after TCRdb re-called the 5' RACE reads with MiXCR. The table lists 4,400 or so distinct CDR3 sequences, roughly 50% of them singletons. These data belong to a study of spatial heterogeneity in lung cancer. Overall study context: Detection consistently captured more beta-chain sequences than alpha-chain sequences.

This material consisted of PBMCs, taken at surgery. The V and J genes are TRBV20-1 and TRBJ2-5, with 9 bases aligning to TRBD2. The receptor's source is a female donor with early-stage non-small cell lung cancer. The CDR3 sequence: CSLLDLAGGEETQYF. DNA for the CDR3: TGCAGCCTCCTAGATCTGGCGGGAGGGGAGGAGACCCAGTACTTC.